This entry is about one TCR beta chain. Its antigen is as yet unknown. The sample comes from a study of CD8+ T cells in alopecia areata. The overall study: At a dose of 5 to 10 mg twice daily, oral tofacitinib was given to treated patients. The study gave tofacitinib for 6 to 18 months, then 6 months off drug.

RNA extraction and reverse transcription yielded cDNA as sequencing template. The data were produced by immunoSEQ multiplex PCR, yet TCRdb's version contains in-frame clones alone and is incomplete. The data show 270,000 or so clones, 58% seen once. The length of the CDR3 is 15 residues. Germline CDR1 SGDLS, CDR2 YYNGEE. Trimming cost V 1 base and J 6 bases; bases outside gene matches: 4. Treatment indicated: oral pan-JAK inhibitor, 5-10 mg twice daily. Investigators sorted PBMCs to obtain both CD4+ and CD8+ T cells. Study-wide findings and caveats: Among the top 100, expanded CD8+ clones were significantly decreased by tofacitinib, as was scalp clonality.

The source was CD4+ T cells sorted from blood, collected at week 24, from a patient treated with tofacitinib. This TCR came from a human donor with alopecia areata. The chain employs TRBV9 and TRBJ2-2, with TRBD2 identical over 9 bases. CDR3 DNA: TGTGCCAGCAGCGTAACCGGGACTAGCCCCGGGGAGCTGTTTTTT. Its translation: CASSVTGTSPGELFF. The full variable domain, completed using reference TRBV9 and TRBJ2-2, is DSGVTQTPKHLITATGQRVTLRCSPRSGDLSVYWYQQSLDQGLQFLIQYYNGEERAKGNILERFSAQQFPDLHSELNLSSLELGDSALYFCASSVTGTSPGELFFGEGSRLTVL.